This T cell receptor beta chain emerged from a study of blood T cell repertoires in COVID-19. Looking at the study overall: COVID-19 samples, acute and convalescent, were from the United States, Italy and Spain. PBMCs, B-cell-depleted T cells, or T cells provided the cDNA or gDNA that made up the material.

Patients in Seattle were enrolled during active infection, then followed longitudinally. Germline loops: CDR1 SGHNT, CDR2 YYREEE (reference sequence). Trimming left V 10 bases short and J 6 bases short, with 22 bases between. CDR3 size: 14 residues. In the authors' workflow: Counts of nucleated cells, estimated from reference gene primer amplification, were obtained. The method was immunoSEQ multiplex PCR; TCRdb's version includes in-frame clones alone and lacks a portion of them. Clonal size and the V and J genes are those of that table, whereas D and trimming came from the DNA. In the table there are 450,000 or so clones, 70% to 90% of which are singletons.

This clonotype originated in a young man with COVID-19, enrolled during active disease. J is TRBJ1-2 and V is TRBV5-4; the D is unclear. The sample was peripheral blood. The CDR3 nucleotides are TGTGCCTTCTCGCCGGTCCAATCTGAGGATGGCTACACCTTC. Protein product: CAFSPVQSEDGYTF.